These 3 T cell receptor beta chains were all obtained from the same sample, sequenced in a study of spatial heterogeneity in lung cancer. The time point is: blood at routine non-recurrence follow-up after resection. From the 5' RACE reads, TCRdb called clonotypes with MiXCR, one entry per CDR3 protein. This sample yields about 29,000 distinct CDR3 sequences, of which 10% are seen a single time; under 30% belongs to the top ten. The specimen comprised PBMCs, sampled at follow-up. The receptor set was obtained from a female donor with early-stage non-small cell lung cancer.

The chain employs TRBV7-9 and TRBJ2-3; the D gene is possibly TRBD2 (5 bases). With 5 bases removed from V and 0 bases from J, the gap between germline ends came to 12 bases. Germline loops: CDR1 SEHNR, CDR2 FQNEAQ (reference sequence). The CDR3 extends over 15 amino acids. CDR3 protein: CASSPGLTSTDTQYF. DNA for the CDR3: TGTGCCAGCAGCCCCGGACTTACTAGCACAGATACGCAGTATTTT.

This clonotype was counted a few times. The rearrangement uses TRBV5-1 and TRBJ2-5, with D perhaps TRBD1 or TRBD2 (6 bases each). CDR3 length: 17 residues. The V gene's germline CDR1 is SGHRS and CDR2 YFSETQ. With 4 bases removed from V and 1 base from J, the gap between germline ends came to 20 bases. The CDR3 bases are TGCGCCAGCAGCCCCAATCCCCCACCGGGGGCCCAAGAGACCCAGTACTTC. Amino acid sequence: CASSPNPPPGAQETQYF.

This clonotype has just a few counts. The genes are TRBV15 and TRBJ1-5, with 9 bases fitting TRBD1. The germline gives CDR1 LNHNV, CDR2 YYDKDF (reference sequence). The CDR3 covers 19 residues. J gave up 0 bases and V 5 bases, and 14 bases lay outside the gene matches. The CDR3 region is CATSGTRDRAEYSNQPQHF. The CDR3 bases are TGTGCCACCAGCGGAACAAGGGACAGGGCCGAGTATAGCAATCAGCCCCAGCATTTT.